The 15 T cell receptor beta chains presented below share a single source sample, sequenced in a study of early T cells in non-severe SARS-CoV-2 infection. Each CDR3 protein gets one entry after TCRdb re-called the 5' RACE reads with MiXCR. The table lists more than 95,000 distinct CDR3 sequences, about 10% of them singletons. The sample in question was whole blood, obtained at baseline. All receptors come from an adult who was a healthcare worker with PCR-confirmed SARS-CoV-2 infection or an uninfected control (not recorded which).

This clonotype was seen at least ten times. The chain has TRBV9 and TRBJ2-3; no firm D call. The V end was cut by 2 bases, the J end by 6 bases, with 13 bases between. This CDR3 contains 14 residues. Germline V gives CDR1 SGDLS, CDR2 YYNGEE. This CDR3 is CASSVLEGSDTQYF. The CDR3 bases are TGTGCCAGCAGCGTTCTGGAAGGGTCGGATACGCAGTATTTT.

The V gene is TRBV7-2, the J gene TRBJ2-1; 12 bases match TRBD2. Trimming at V came to 8 bases and at J to 4 bases, leaving 3 bases not matched to a gene. Germline V lookup: CDR1 SGHTA, CDR2 FQGNSA. CDR3 length: 14 residues. CDR3 bases: TGTGCCAGCGGGGGACTAGCGGGTTACAATGAGCAGTTCTTC. Translation: CASGGLAGYNEQFF.

This chain joins TRBV7-3 and TRBJ2-1; D possibly corresponds to TRBD1 (6 bases). Germline CDR1 SGHTA, CDR2 FQGTGA. The CDR3 consists of 13 residues. V was pared by 0 bases and J by 14 bases, with 14 bases between. DNA of the CDR3: TGTGCCAGCAGCTTAACTCTATCAGGGGTGGAGTTCTTC. It specifies CASSLTLSGVEFF.

This clonotype was seen many times. The rearrangement links TRBV12-3 or TRBV12-4 to TRBJ2-5; TRBD1 is a possible D gene (5 bases). CDR3 length: 18 amino acids. V was trimmed by 0 bases and J by 4 bases, leaving 21 bases between them. In DNA, the CDR3 is TGTGCCAGCAGTTTAGCCAGACAGAACCCCACTAAGAGAGAGACCCAGTACTTC. Protein product: CASSLARQNPTKRETQYF.

The chain has TRBV4-1 and TRBJ2-1, with 9 bases lining up with TRBD1. Losses at the gene ends were 0 bases for V and 14 bases for J; bases not matched to a gene: 5. CDR1 is MGHRA, CDR2 YSYEKL, per germline. This CDR3 has 13 residues. CDR3 nucleotides: TGCGCCAGCAGCCAAGATCCCGACAGGGGGAAGTTCTTC. Residues: CASSQDPDRGKFF.

This clonotype was observed a few times. V and J are TRBV29-1 and TRBJ2-2, with 10 positions matching TRBD2. This CDR3 contains 18 residues. Trimming cost V 6 bases and J 4 bases; bases outside gene matches: 17. Germline V gene lookup returns CDR1 SQVTM and CDR2 ANQGSEA. CDR3 in amino acids: CSVSPTSGVSRGTGELFF. In DNA, the CDR3 is TGCAGCGTCTCCCCAACTAGCGGGGTATCGCGGGGCACCGGGGAGCTGTTTTTT.

V and J are TRBV19 and TRBJ2-1; TRBD1 might be the D (6 bases). Between the trimmed V and J ends, which lost 5 bases and 0 bases, there was a span of 23 bases. Looked up from germline, CDR1 is LNHDA and CDR2 is SQIVND (reference sequence). This CDR3 is built from 19 residues. The CDR3 here is CASSGSRGYGVSSYNEQFF. For the CDR3, the DNA is TGTGCCAGTAGTGGGTCCAGGGGATACGGGGTAAGCTCCTACAATGAGCAGTTCTTC.

J is TRBJ2-7 and V is TRBV9, with 14 bases aligning to TRBD2. The V gene's germline CDR1 is SGDLS and CDR2 YYNGEE. CDR3 length equals 15 residues. V dropped 4 bases and J dropped 6; count of bases not matched to a gene: 6. CDR3 nucleotides: TGTGCCAGCAGCCCGGGGACTAGCGGGGGAGCCGAGCAGTACTTC. As protein: CASSPGTSGGAEQYF.

The chain employs TRBV6-2 or TRBV6-3 and TRBJ2-3, with D unresolved. This CDR3 comprises 16 residues. V dropped 2 bases and J dropped 3 bases, with 15 bases sitting between them. The germline V gene encodes CDR1 MNHEY and CDR2 SVGEGT. In nucleotides, the CDR3 is TGTGCCAGCAGTTACGTGGTCGCCACTTGGACAGATACGCAGTATTTT. Its protein product is CASSYVVATWTDTQYF.

This clonotype was seen many times. V and J are TRBV7-6 and TRBJ2-1; D is undetermined. Germline CDR1 is SGHVS and CDR2 is FNYEAQ. The V end lost 1 base, the J end lost 4 bases, and 14 bases lay between the germline ends. The CDR3 loop spans 16 amino acids. The DNA for the CDR3 is TGTGCCAGCAGCTTAGATATGCCCTTGAAGTACAATGAGCAGTTCTTC. It translates to CASSLDMPLKYNEQFF.

The chain recombines TRBV20-1 with TRBJ2-7; D unresolved. V was pared by 6 bases and J by 1 base, with 19 bases between. CDR3 length: 15 amino acids. Germline V gene data show CDR1 as DFQATT and CDR2 as SNEGSKA (reference sequence). CDR3 in amino acids: CSALSIGDFSYEQYF. In DNA form, the CDR3 reads TGCAGTGCCCTTAGCATCGGAGACTTTTCCTACGAGCAGTACTTC.

This clonotype has a handful of counts. This sequence joins TRBV4-2 and TRBJ2-3, with D unresolved. V lost 4 bases to trimming and J lost 4 bases, with 6 bases between them. Germline-derived CDR1 and CDR2 are LGHNA and YNFKEQ. The CDR3 sequence is 12 residues long. Here the CDR3 reads CASSPRADTQYF. The CDR3 bases are TGTGCCAGCAGCCCTCGAGCAGATACGCAGTATTTT.

This clonotype was found a few times. The gene calls are TRBV27 and TRBJ1-2; D is perhaps TRBD1 (6 bases). The germline V gene has CDR1 MNHEY and CDR2 SMNVEV (reference sequence). The length of the CDR3 is 14 residues. Deletions cut 7 bases from V and 2 bases from J, with 14 bases between. The CDR3 is CASTPATGNYGYTF. CDR3 nucleotide sequence: TGTGCCAGCACTCCCGCTACAGGGAACTATGGCTACACCTTC.

V is TRBV7-2 and J is TRBJ2-3; 8 nucleotides align to TRBD1. The CDR3 runs to 14 residues. Looked up from germline, CDR1 is SGHTA and CDR2 is FQGNSA. The V segment lost 5 bases and the J segment 4 bases; nucleotides outside the gene matches: 5. This CDR3 is CASSPEQGADTQYF. The CDR3 DNA reads TGTGCCAGCAGCCCAGAACAGGGGGCAGATACGCAGTATTTT.

The CDR3 region is CASSLGGQGGEQYF. The CDR3 nucleotides are TGTGCCAGCAGTTTAGGGGGGCAGGGCGGCGAGCAGTACTTC. The chain has TRBV12-3 or TRBV12-4 and TRBJ2-7; the D gene is possibly TRBD1 (6 bases). This CDR3 is 14 amino acids long. Trimming left V 1 base short and J 6 bases short, with 13 bases between.